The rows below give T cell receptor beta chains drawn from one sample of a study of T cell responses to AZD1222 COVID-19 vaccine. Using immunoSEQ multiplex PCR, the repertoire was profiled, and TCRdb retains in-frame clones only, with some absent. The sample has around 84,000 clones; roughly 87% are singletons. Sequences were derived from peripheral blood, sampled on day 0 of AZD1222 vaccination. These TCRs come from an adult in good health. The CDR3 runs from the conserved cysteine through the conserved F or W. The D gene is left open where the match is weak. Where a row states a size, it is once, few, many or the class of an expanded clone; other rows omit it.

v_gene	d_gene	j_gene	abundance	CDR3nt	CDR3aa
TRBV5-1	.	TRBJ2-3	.	TGCGCCAGCAGCTTGGAAGGGCGTTCAGATACGCAGTATTTT	CASSLEGRSDTQYF
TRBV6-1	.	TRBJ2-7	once	TGTGCCAGCAGTGATGTGACAGGGAGGTACGAGCAGTACTTC	CASSDVTGRYEQYF
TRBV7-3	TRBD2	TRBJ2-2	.	TGTGCCAGCAGCCTAGGACTAGCGGGAGGCAGGGGAACCGGGGAGCTGTTTTTT	CASSLGLAGGRGTGELFF
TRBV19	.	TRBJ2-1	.	TGTGCCAGTAGTATCAACCCCCCCAGCGATCGTAGGAATGAGCAGTTCTTC	CASSINPPSDRRNEQFF
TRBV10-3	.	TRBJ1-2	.	TGTGCCATCAGTGCAACAGAATATGGCTACACCTTC	CAISATEYGYTF
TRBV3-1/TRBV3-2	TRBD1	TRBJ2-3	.	TGTGCCAGCAGCCAAGGACAGGGAAGAGCAGATACGCAGTATTTT	CASSQGQGRADTQYF
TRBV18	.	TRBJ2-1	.	TGTGCCAGCTCACCCCGTCGCCGGACCTCCTGGAGTGAGCAGTTCTTC	CASSPRRRTSWSEQFF
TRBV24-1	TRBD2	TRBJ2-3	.	TGTGCCGCCGGACTAGCGGGGGGATTCACCCTCACAGATACGCAGTATTTT	CAAGLAGGFTLTDTQYF
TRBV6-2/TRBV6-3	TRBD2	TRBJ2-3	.	TGTGCCAGCAGTTTCCTAGCGGGAACAGATACGCAGTATTTT	CASSFLAGTDTQYF
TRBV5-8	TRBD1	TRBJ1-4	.	TGTGCCAGCAGCAAAGGACAGGGGACAACTAATGAAAAACTGTTTTTT	CASSKGQGTTNEKLFF
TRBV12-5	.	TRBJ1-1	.	TGTGCTAGTGGTTTGGTAGTAACCGGGACGGGGGGCGACACTGAAGCTTTCTTT	CASGLVVTGTGGDTEAFF
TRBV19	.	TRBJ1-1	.	TGTGCCAGTAGTATAGCATTAGGGCGGAACACTGAAGCTTTCTTT	CASSIALGRNTEAFF
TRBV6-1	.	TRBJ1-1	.	TGTGCCAGCAGTGAACGAGGGCGCACTGAAGCTTTCTTT	CASSERGRTEAFF
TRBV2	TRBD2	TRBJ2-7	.	TGTGCCAGCAGTGAAGGGCTTTACATGTCTACTAGCGGGACCTACGAGCAGTACTTC	CASSEGLYMSTSGTYEQYF
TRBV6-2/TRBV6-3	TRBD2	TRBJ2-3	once	TGTGCCAGCAGTTACGTAGCGGGAAGCACAGATACGCAGTATTTT	CASSYVAGSTDTQYF
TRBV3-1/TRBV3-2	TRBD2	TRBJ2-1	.	TGTGCCAGCAGCCAAGAGGTGGCGGGAGTTGAGCAGTTCTTC	CASSQEVAGVEQFF
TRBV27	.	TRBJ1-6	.	TGTGCCAGCAGTTTATGGCCCAGGGATAATTCACCCCTCCACTTT	CASSLWPRDNSPLHF
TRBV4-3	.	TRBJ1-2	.	TGCGCCAGCAGCCAAGATCGGAGGCAGGGGAGGAGGTACGATGGCTACACCTTC	CASSQDRRQGRRYDGYTF
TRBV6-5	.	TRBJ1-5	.	TGTGCCAGCGTGGGGGGGCAGACAAGGAATCAGCCCCAGCATTTT	CASVGGQTRNQPQHF
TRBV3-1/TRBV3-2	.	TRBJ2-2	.	TGTGCCAGCAGCCAACGCGGGATTACTGCGAACACCGGGGAGCTGTTTTTT	CASSQRGITANTGELFF
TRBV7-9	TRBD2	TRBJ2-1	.	TGTGCCAGCAGCTTGGGCGGGAGAGAACACAATGAGCAGTTCTTC	CASSLGGREHNEQFF
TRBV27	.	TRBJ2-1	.	TGTGCCAGCAGAAGAAGTCAAAACAATGAGCAGTTCTTC	CASRRSQNNEQFF
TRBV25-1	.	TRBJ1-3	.	TGTGCCAGCAGTGATTTCTCTGGAAACACCATATATTTT	CASSDFSGNTIYF
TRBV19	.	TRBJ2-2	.	TGTGCCTCATCACCGGGACCCTCTTTCGTCTCGGCCACCGGGGAGCTGTTTTTT	CASSPGPSFVSATGELFF
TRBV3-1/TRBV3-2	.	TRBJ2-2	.	TGTGCCAGCAGCCAAAGACAGGCGGCCGGGGAGCTGTTTTTT	CASSQRQAAGELFF
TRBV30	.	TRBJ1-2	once	TGTGCCTGGAGTGTTACAGGGCGCGGCTACACCTTC	CAWSVTGRGYTF
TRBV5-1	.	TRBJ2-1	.	TGCGCCAGCAGCGAAGCCCCAGGGAATGAGCAGTTCTTC	CASSEAPGNEQFF
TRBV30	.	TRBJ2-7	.	TGTGCCTCTGGCTCCTACGAGCAGTACTTC	CASGSYEQYF
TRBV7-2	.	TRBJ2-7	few	TGTGCCAGCAGCTTAGCGCCAGCCTACGAGCAGTACTTC	CASSLAPAYEQYF
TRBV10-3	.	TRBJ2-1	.	TGTGCCATCTCACACGCCTCCTACAATGAGCAGTTCTTC	CAISHASYNEQFF
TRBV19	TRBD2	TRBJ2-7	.	TGTGCCAGTAGCTCCACTAGCGGCAAACCCTCCTACGAGCAGTACTTC	CASSSTSGKPSYEQYF
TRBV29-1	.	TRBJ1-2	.	TGCAGCGTTGATCGGGGACTCTATGGCTACACCTTC	CSVDRGLYGYTF
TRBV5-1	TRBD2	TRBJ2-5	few	TGCGCCAGCAGCTCGGGGACTAGCGGGGGCCCGAGGGTGAGCCAGTACTTC	CASSSGTSGGPRVSQYF
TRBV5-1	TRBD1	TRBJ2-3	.	TGCGCCAGCAGCTTTCCCCCCCAGGGGGATACCACAGATACGCAGTATTTT	CASSFPPQGDTTDTQYF
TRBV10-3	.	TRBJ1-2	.	TGTGCCATCAGTGAGTCCGGGCAGGGGATAGGCTACACCTTC	CAISESGQGIGYTF
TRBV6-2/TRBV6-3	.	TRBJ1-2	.	TGTGCCAGCAGTTACCCTATTCTCCGTCAACAGGTGTTCGGCTACACCTTC	CASSYPILRQQVFGYTF
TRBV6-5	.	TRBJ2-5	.	TGTGCCAGCAGTCTTCCGGGAGAGGAGACCCAGTACTTC	CASSLPGEETQYF
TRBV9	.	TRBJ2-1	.	TGTGCCAGCAGCCCGAGACTAGAGGGTTATCTCAATGAGCAGTTCTTC	CASSPRLEGYLNEQFF
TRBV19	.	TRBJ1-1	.	TGTGCCAGTAGCCTTGGGAGGGGATCCTCGAACACTGAAGCTTTCTTT	CASSLGRGSSNTEAFF
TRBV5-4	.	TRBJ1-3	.	TGTGCCAGCAGCTTGGTCGGTGGAAACACCATATATTTT	CASSLVGGNTIYF
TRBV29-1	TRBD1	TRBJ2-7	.	TGCAGCGTTTCGACAGACAGGGACTACGAGCAGTACTTC	CSVSTDRDYEQYF
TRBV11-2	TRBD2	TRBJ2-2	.	TGTGCCAGCAGCTCGGGGGGGGGCACCCGTACCGGGGAGCTGTTTTTT	CASSSGGGTRTGELFF
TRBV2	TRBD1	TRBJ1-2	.	TGTGCCAGCAGTGGACGGGACAGCCTTAACTATGGCTACACCTTC	CASSGRDSLNYGYTF
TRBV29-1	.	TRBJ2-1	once	TGCAGCGTTTTGGCGGGCTACTCCTACAATGAGCAGTTCTTC	CSVLAGYSYNEQFF
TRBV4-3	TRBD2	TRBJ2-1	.	TGCGCCAGCAGCCTAGCGGGAGGCTCCTACAATGAGCAGTTCTTC	CASSLAGGSYNEQFF
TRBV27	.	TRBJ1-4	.	TGTGCCAGCAGTTCCGGATTTGGGTACGCGGATGAAAAACTGTTTTTT	CASSSGFGYADEKLFF
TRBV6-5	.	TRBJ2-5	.	TGTGCCAGCAGTTCCCCGGGTAGCGGGACCCAGTACTTC	CASSSPGSGTQYF
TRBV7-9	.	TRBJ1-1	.	TGTGCCAGCAGCTTCGAGGGCAGATTGAACACTGAAGCTTTCTTT	CASSFEGRLNTEAFF
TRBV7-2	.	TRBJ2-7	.	TGTGCCAGCAGCTTAACGATGGCGACCTACGAGCAGTACTTC	CASSLTMATYEQYF